The clone carrying this TCR beta chain was detected ten times or more. Its antigen is not known. This CDR3 spans 13 amino acids. Germline V gene sequence: CDR1 MDHEN, CDR2 SYDVKM. Between the trimmed V and J ends, which lost 6 bases and 9 bases, there was a span of 17 bases. The source of the sample is a study of read filtering for tumor transcriptome and immune sequencing. About the study: IR-seq gave about 3.5 to 10.27 million TCR reads per sample; RNA-seq gave about 75 to 1,400. Study results and limitations: Roughly 80% of IR-seq clonotypes had one read, totaling around 4% of reads; RNA-seq: 74.6% and 44.6%. Without single-read clonotypes, shared clonotype proportions correlated more between IR-seq and RNA-seq.

The library was built from approximately 400 ng RNA with molecular barcoded adaptors for alpha/delta and beta/gamma chains. MiXCR was run by TCRdb on the reads, yielding one entry per CDR3 protein. The sample shows about 48,000 distinct CDR3 sequences, roughly 18% of them seen only once. At the time of active disease, bone marrow was collected from every patient. The sequence derives from a donor aged 40 or over with multiple myeloma. Sequencing used a population of CD138-negative cells sorted from bone marrow. V is TRBV28 and J is TRBJ2-5; no reliable D call. CDR3 coding DNA: TGTGCCAGCAGCTCACCCGCGGTACGGGCCCAGTACTTC. This encodes CASSSPAVRAQYF.